This T cell receptor beta chain was obtained from a study of early T cells in non-severe SARS-CoV-2 infection. From the 5' RACE reads, TCRdb called clonotypes with MiXCR, one entry per CDR3 protein. The profile shows 40,000 to 50,000 distinct CDR3 sequences, roughly 12% of them singletons. This clonotype was detected a few times. The length of the CDR3 is 14 residues. V shed 5 bases, J shed 0 bases, and the junction held 2 bases outside the gene matches. CDR1 and CDR2 from the germline V gene are DFQATT and SNEGSKA (reference sequence). The V and J genes are TRBV20-1 and TRBJ2-1; TRBD2 matches 9 bases. This TCR derives from an adult who was a healthcare worker with PCR-confirmed SARS-CoV-2 infection or an uninfected control (not recorded which). Sample: whole blood. The CDR3 loop is CSAVSGSSYNEQFF. Written as DNA, the CDR3 is TGCAGTGCTGTTAGCGGGAGCTCCTACAATGAGCAGTTCTTC.